The next 12 T cell receptor beta chains were all read from a single sample in a study of monozygotic twins with inflammatory bowel disease. TCRdb re-called the 5' RACE reads; every CDR3 protein appears as one record, without DNA. Here the sample table reports hundreds of thousands of distinct CDR3 sequences. Sequenced input: blood. All receptors derive from a human donor with ulcerative colitis or Crohn's disease, or a healthy co-twin of an affected twin (not recorded which).

This chain uses TRBV28 with TRBJ2-7; TCRdb picks TRBD2, but there is no DNA to check that call. The CDR3 has 14 amino acids. Germline CDR1 is MDHEN and CDR2 is SYDVKM. This CDR3 is CASSLRGRDYEQYF. Together with reference TRBV28 and TRBJ2-7, the CDR3 gives the full variable domain: DVKVTQSSRYLVKRTGEKVFLECVQDMDHENMFWYRQDPGLGLRLIYFSYDVKMKEKGDIPEGYSVSREKKERFSLILESASTNQTSMYLCASSLRGRDYEQYFGPGTRLTVT.

The V gene is TRBV30, the J gene TRBJ1-4; the TRBD1 assignment by TCRdb is unverifiable without DNA. Germline CDR1 and CDR2: GTSNPN and SVGIG (reference sequence). The CDR3 is 19 residues long. The CDR3 loop is CAWRKTLGQRITTNEKLFF.

The chain employs TRBV18 and TRBJ1-1; TCRdb returns TRBD1, unconfirmable since there is no DNA. The CDR3 has 14 residues. CDR1 is KGHSH and CDR2 is LQKENI in the germline V gene. The CDR3 sequence: CASSHTRGATEAFF.

The rearrangement joins TRBV20-1 to TRBJ1-5; the TRBD1 assignment by TCRdb is unverifiable without DNA. This CDR3 is 14 amino acids long. Germline V CDR1 and CDR2: DFQATT, SNEGSKA (reference sequence). The CDR3 region is CSARRATGDQPQHF.

This chain links TRBV6-5 with TRBJ1-6; TCRdb calls TRBD1, which cannot be checked without DNA. The CDR3 loop spans 12 amino acids. CDR1 and CDR2 (germline): MNHEY, SVGAGI. The CDR3 sequence is CASSRPGSPLHF.

The gene calls are TRBV7-2 and TRBJ1-5; the D gene TCRdb calls, TRBD1, cannot be checked with no DNA. The CDR3 covers 15 residues. CDR1 and CDR2 from the germline V gene are SGHTA and FQGNSA. The chain's CDR3 is CASSWAGGPDQPQHF.

The chain has TRBV7-9 and TRBJ2-1; TCRdb selects TRBD1, and the lack of DNA leaves this call unchecked. CDR3 length: 16 residues. The V gene's germline CDR1 is SEHNR and CDR2 FQNEAQ (reference sequence). The CDR3 sequence: CASSYTLRGSYNEQFF. The full variable domain, in which reference TRBV7-9 and TRBJ2-1 provide the parts outside the CDR3, is DTGVSQNPRHKITKRGQNVTFRCDPISEHNRLYWYRQTLGQGPEFLTYFQNEAQLEKSRLLSDRFSAERPKGSFSTLEIQRTEQGDSAMYLCASSYTLRGSYNEQFFGPGTRLTVL.

This chain links TRBV28 with TRBJ2-7; the TRBD1 assignment by TCRdb is unverifiable without DNA. Germline V gives CDR1 MDHEN, CDR2 SYDVKM. The CDR3 is made up of 16 amino acids. The CDR3 region is CASSPLGSGGIYEQYF.

The chain employs TRBV5-1 and TRBJ1-1; TCRdb gives TRBD1 as the D gene, but with no DNA this cannot be confirmed. Germline loops: CDR1 SGHRS, CDR2 YFSETQ. The CDR3 runs 13 residues. The CDR3 loop reads CASSASQGTKAFF.

The V and J genes are TRBV7-2 and TRBJ1-2; with no DNA, the TCRdb D assignment of TRBD1 cannot be verified. This CDR3 has 14 residues. Germline lookup yields CDR1 SGHTA and CDR2 FQGNSA. The CDR3 loop is CASSLAAGAGGYTF.

The chain employs TRBV20-1 and TRBJ1-5; TCRdb names TRBD1, which stays unverified in the absence of DNA. Germline-derived CDR1 and CDR2 are DFQATT and SNEGSKA (reference sequence). CDR3 size: 14 residues. The CDR3 sequence is CSALGQGHNQPQHF.

The J gene is TRBJ1-2, the V gene TRBV10-3. The CDR3 totals 14 residues. Germline-derived CDR1 and CDR2 are ENHRY and SYGVKD. The CDR3: CAISEYSSNYGYTF.